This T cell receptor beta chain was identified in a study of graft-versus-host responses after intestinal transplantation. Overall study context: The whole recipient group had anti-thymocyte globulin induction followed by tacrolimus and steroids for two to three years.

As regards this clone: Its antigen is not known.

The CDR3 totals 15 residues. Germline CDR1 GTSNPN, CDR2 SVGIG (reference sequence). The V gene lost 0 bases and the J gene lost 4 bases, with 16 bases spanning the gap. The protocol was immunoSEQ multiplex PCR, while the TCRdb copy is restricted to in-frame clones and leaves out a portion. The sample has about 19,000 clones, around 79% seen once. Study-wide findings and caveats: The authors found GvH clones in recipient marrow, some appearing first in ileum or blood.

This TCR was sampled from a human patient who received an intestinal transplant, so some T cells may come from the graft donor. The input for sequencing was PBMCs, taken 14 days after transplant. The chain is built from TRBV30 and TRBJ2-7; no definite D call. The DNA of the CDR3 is TGTGCCTGGAGTGTAGACCCCCGAAAGGGTTACGAGCAGTACTTC. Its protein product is CAWSVDPRKGYEQYF.